The source of this T cell receptor (beta chain) is a study of T-cell memory formation after mild COVID-19. As for the study in general: Clusters were largely donor specific.

This clonotype has ten or more counts. Its specificity is not known. Each CDR3 protein is one row after TCRdb ran MiXCR on the 5' RACE reads. The table lists more than 100,000 distinct CDR3 sequences, roughly 6% of them singletons. Germline CDR1 reads SEHNR; CDR2 reads FQNEAQ (reference sequence). CDR3 length equals 16 residues. Trimming removed 0 bases from V and 3 bases from J; junction bases left unmatched: 4. Regarding the study as a whole: Certain responding clones were present in pre-infection memory, suggesting participation of cross-reactive memory. CD4+ contracting clones lay mainly in CM and EM, CD8+ ones in EMRA. Clones contracting day 15 to 85 were balanced CD4/CD8; later expanders leaned CD4+.

Sample: PBMCs or a T cell subset sorted from them (not recorded which). This chain joins TRBV7-9 and TRBJ2-1; 8 bases are shared with TRBD2. The TCR sequence derives from an adult woman who had mild COVID-19 (a few samples of this study predate the infection). Cell type and time point are not known. The CDR3 loop reads CASSLARGGIYNEQFF. The DNA for the CDR3 is TGTGCCAGCAGCTTAGCTCGCGGGGGGATCTACAATGAGCAGTTCTTC.